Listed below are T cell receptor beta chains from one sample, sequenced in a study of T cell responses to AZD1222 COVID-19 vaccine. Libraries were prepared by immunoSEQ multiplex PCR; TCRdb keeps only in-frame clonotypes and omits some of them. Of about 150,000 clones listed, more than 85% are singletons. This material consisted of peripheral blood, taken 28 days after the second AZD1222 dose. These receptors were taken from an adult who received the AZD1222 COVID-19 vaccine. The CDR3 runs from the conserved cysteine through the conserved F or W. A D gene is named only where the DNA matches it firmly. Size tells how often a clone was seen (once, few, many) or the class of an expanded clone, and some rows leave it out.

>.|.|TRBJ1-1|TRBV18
CASSRYGVRSTEAFF
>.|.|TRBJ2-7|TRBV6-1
CASSEVSEQYF
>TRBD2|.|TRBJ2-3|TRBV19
CASSVTSDRTDTQYF
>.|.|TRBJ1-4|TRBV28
CASSLGQGKLFF
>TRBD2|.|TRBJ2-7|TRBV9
CASSPGLADTPISYEQYF
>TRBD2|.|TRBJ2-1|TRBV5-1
CASSGSGGPVNEQFF
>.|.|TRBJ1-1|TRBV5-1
CASSRVRESPEAFF
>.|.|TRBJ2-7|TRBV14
CASRDRSSYEQYF
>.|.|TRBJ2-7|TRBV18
CASSPTRQESAEQYF
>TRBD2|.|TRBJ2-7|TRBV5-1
CASSFRPQGLAGEGGSYEQYF
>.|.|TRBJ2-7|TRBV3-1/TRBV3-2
CASRPEAGGPYEQYF
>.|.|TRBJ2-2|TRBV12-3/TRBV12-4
CASSRRYTGELFF
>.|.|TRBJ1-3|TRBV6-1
CASSERLATSGNTIYF
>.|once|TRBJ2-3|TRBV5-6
CASSRPGFTDTQYF
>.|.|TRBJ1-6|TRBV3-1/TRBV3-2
CASSNRVGNSPLHF
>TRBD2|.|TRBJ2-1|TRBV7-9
CASSWGLAYNEQFF
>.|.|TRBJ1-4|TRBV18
CASSPPGANEKLFF
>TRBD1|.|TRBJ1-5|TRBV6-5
CASSWGQNSNQPQHF
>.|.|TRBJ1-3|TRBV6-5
CASSYSRPGSGNTIYF
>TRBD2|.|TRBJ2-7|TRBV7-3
CASSSTSGEQYF
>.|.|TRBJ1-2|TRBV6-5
CASSYSSRNNYGYTF
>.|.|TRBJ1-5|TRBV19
CASMDSNQPQHF
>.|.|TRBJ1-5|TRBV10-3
CAISEGPRGDQPQHF
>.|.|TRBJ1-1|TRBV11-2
CASSPLRARNTEAFF
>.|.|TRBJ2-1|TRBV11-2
CASSLVGSYNEQFF
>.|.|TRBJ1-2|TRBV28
CASSFFTSGGWGGYTF
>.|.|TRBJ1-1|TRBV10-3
CAISEFRGNTEAFF
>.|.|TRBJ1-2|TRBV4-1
CASSQGAVGYTF
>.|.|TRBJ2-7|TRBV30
CAWKPQDQINYEQYF
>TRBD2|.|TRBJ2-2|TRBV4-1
CASSPGPGTRNTGELFF
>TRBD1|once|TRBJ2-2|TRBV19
CASRSGQDYGELFF
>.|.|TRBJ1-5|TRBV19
CASSQQSNQPQHF
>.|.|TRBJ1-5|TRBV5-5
CASSFLLGNQPQHF
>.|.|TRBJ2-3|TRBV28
CASSPLSDTQYF
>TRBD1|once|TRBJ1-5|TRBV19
CASSIVQGALAQPQHF
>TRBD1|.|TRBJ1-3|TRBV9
CARTRDRGNTIYF
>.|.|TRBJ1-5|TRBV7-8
CASSLDPGNSNQPQHF
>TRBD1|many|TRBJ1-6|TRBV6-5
CASSLQGESFSPLHF
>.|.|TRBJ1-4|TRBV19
CASSGLGLGGEKLFF
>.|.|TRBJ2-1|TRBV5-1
CASSLGQVYNEQFF
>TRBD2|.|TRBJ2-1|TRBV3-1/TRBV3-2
CASQGLGLAAYNEQFF
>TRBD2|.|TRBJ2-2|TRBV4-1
CASSQAWTSLTGELFF
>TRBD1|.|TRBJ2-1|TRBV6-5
CASRTGTGAYNEQFF
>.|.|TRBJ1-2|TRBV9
CASSVTGRHYGYTF